The subject of this entry is one TCR beta chain. Its antigen is undetermined. Other DNA sequences in this sample translate to the same CDR3. The CDR3 totals 12 residues. Germline lookup yields CDR1 SQVTM and CDR2 ANQGSEA. V lost 5 bases and J lost 1, with 8 bases in between. This entry is derived from a study of shared clonotypes between healthy human individuals. On the study more broadly: Used for every donor were three CD4 naive, three CD4 memory, two CD8 naive and one CD8 memory plate.

The protocol was immunoSEQ multiplex PCR, while the TCRdb copy is restricted to in-frame clones and leaves out a portion. The table lists about 2.1 million clones, around 93% of them singletons. Naive CD8 cells were CD45RO-negative, positively selected for CCR7, excluding terminally differentiated effector memory CD45RA+ cells. Notes on the study in general: Shared clonotypes across all four donors exceeded non-shared ones in generation probability.

This sequence was found in a man younger than 35 in good health. Some clones in this sample may be carry-over from other donors' samples. Sequenced sample: naive CD8+ T cells from PBMCs. The chain employs TRBV29-1 and TRBJ1-1; no clear D. The CDR3 sequence: CSVRGGNTEAFF. CDR3 coding DNA: TGCAGCGTTCGCGGCGGGAACACTGAAGCTTTCTTT.